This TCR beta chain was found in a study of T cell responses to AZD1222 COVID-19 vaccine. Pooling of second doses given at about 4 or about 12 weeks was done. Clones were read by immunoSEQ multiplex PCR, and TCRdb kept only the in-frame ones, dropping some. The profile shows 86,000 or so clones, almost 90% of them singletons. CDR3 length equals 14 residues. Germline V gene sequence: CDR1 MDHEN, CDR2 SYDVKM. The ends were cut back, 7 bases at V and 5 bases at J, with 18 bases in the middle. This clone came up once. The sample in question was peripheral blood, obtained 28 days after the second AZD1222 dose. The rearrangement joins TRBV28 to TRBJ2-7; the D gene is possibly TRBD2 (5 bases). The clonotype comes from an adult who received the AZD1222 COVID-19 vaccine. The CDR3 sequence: CASTRAEGVNEQYF. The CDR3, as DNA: TGTGCCAGCACCCGAGCGGAAGGAGTTAACGAGCAGTACTTC.